Below are 21 T cell receptor beta chains sequenced from a single sample in a study of identical twins. TCRdb reprocessed the 5' RACE reads via MiXCR and lists one record per CDR3 protein. The sample consists of 1.5 million to 2 million distinct CDR3 sequences, more than 30% of them appearing once. Source material: cord blood. Every receptor here comes from a newborn girl in good health.

This clonotype was detected a few times. This chain joins TRBV12-3 or TRBV12-4 and TRBJ1-2; 12 bases agree with TRBD1. V lost 6 bases and J lost 4; bases outside the gene matches: 3. CDR3 length equals 14 residues. The CDR3 loop is CASRGDRGPYGYTF. In DNA, the CDR3 is TGTGCCAGCAGGGGGGACAGGGGGCCCTATGGCTACACCTTC.

A few counts support this clonotype. The chain links TRBV15 to TRBJ2-1; no reliable D call. Trimming left V 0 bases short and J 9 bases short, with 3 bases between. The CDR3 has 11 amino acids. CDR1 is LNHNV, CDR2 YYDKDF, per germline (reference sequence). In DNA form, the CDR3 reads TGTGCCACCAGCAGAGAGGGTGAGCAGTTCTTC. Translating it yields CATSREGEQFF.

This clonotype was observed a handful of times. V is TRBV7-9 and J is TRBJ2-1; the D gene is possibly TRBD2 (6 bases). In germline, CDR1 is SEHNR, CDR2 FQNEAQ (reference sequence). The CDR3 is made up of 16 amino acids. Trimming pared 0 bases from V and 3 bases from J, leaving 12 bases between. CDR3 protein: CASSLAYGDCYNEQFF. For the CDR3, the DNA is TGTGCCAGCAGCTTAGCGTATGGGGACTGCTACAATGAGCAGTTCTTC. Based on the CDR3 plus reference TRBV7-9 and TRBJ2-1, the full variable domain is DTGVSQNPRHKITKRGQNVTFRCDPISEHNRLYWYRQTLGQGPEFLTYFQNEAQLEKSRLLSDRFSAERPKGSFSTLEIQRTEQGDSAMYLCASSLAYGDCYNEQFFGPGTRLTVL.

The chain is built from TRBV3-1 and TRBJ2-1, with 15 positions matching TRBD2. CDR1 LGHDT and CDR2 YNNKEL come from the germline V gene (reference sequence). The CDR3 has 21 amino acids. With 1 base clipped from V and 4 bases from J, the junction kept 14 bases outside the gene matches. CDR3 sequence (DNA): TGTGCCAGCAGCCAAGTGAGGACTAGCGGGGGGGCCCATCAGTTATACAATGAGCAGTTCTTC. Residues: CASSQVRTSGGAHQLYNEQFF.

The table lists this clonotype with a few counts. The CDR3: CASTLGAAHQPQHF. CDR3 DNA sequence: TGTGCCAGCACCTTGGGGGCTGCCCATCAGCCCCAGCATTTT. The chain has TRBV12-3 or TRBV12-4 and TRBJ1-5; D is perhaps TRBD1 (6 bases). This CDR3 is built from 14 residues. Trimming cost V 7 bases and J 5 bases, with 15 bases left between them.

This clonotype turned up a few times. The chain has TRBV14 and TRBJ2-1; 9 bases are a match to TRBD2. In germline, CDR1 is SGHDN, CDR2 FVKESK. CDR3 length equals 18 residues. The V and J ends lost 0 bases and 4 bases, in that order; junction bases with no gene match: 10. The CDR3 DNA follows: TGTGCCAGCAGCCAAGATAAGCGCGGGAGGGCGACGTACAATGAGCAGTTCTTC. The encoded protein is CASSQDKRGRATYNEQFF.

The chain joins TRBV6-6 to TRBJ1-1; no firm D call. Germline V gene lookup returns CDR1 MNHNY and CDR2 SVGAGI (reference sequence). This CDR3 has 13 residues. Trimming left V 4 bases short and J 4 bases short, with 10 bases between. The CDR3 spells CASSFDGSTEAFF. The CDR3 region has the DNA TGTGCCAGCAGTTTCGACGGCAGCACTGAAGCTTTCTTT.

The chain is built from TRBV7-8 and TRBJ2-7; 9 bases fit TRBD2. The J call is uncertain, as TRBJ2-5 better fits the DNA end. This CDR3 comprises 15 residues. CDR1 and CDR2 (germline): SGHVS, FQNEAQ. This chain's CDR3 is CASSLKRTSEKTQYF. The CDR3 bases are TGTGCCAGCAGCTTAAAAAGGACTAGCGAAAAGACCCAGTACTTC.

The rearrangement uses TRBV3-1 and TRBJ2-7, with TRBD2 matching over 11 bases. V was clipped by 5 bases and J by 0 bases; unmatched bases: 3. The CDR3 runs 15 residues. The germline gives CDR1 LGHDT, CDR2 YNNKEL (reference sequence). The CDR3 DNA is TGTGCCAGCAGCGTAGCGGGGGGGTTCTCCTACGAGCAGTACTTC. Translating gives CASSVAGGFSYEQYF.

This clonotype was observed a few times. The chain employs TRBV5-4 and TRBJ2-5; D is perhaps TRBD2 (6 bases). The CDR3 runs 16 residues. Deletions cut 1 base from V and 4 bases from J, with 17 bases between. The germline gives CDR1 SGHNT, CDR2 YYREEE (reference sequence). The CDR3 spells CASSLSSGVRRETQYF. CDR3 DNA sequence: TGTGCCAGCAGCTTGTCGTCGGGAGTAAGGCGAGAGACCCAGTACTTC.

V and J are TRBV6-1 and TRBJ2-4; D call uncertain. The CDR3 contains 17 residues. V was cut by 6 bases and J by 0 bases, with 18 bases left in between. Germline CDR1 and CDR2: MNHNS and SASEGT. CDR3 nucleotides: TGTGCCAGCAGCCCCCGGCCTTGGACGCTAGCCAAAAACATTCAGTACTTC. It is translated as CASSPRPWTLAKNIQYF.

This chain links TRBV20-1 with TRBJ2-3, with D perhaps TRBD2 (6 bases). Trimming pared 5 bases from V and 0 bases from J, leaving 15 bases between. Per the germline V gene, CDR1 is DFQATT and CDR2 is SNEGSKA (reference sequence). CDR3 size: 15 residues. CDR3 nucleotide sequence: TGCAGTGCTTCCCGTAGCGGCTCTAGCACAGATACGCAGTATTTT. This gives the protein CSASRSGSSTDTQYF.

To note about this clonotype: One base away lies a much larger clone, so this may be a sequencing read error. The J gene is TRBJ2-3, the V gene TRBV29-1; no clear D. CDR1 is SQVTM and CDR2 is ANQGSEA in the germline V gene. There are 17 residues in the CDR3. CDR3: CSAEAHRPGVRTDTQYF. DNA for the CDR3: TGCAGCGCTGAAGCGCATAGACCCGGAGTTCGCACAGATACGCAGTATTTT.

This clonotype was observed a few times. The rearrangement uses TRBV3-1 and TRBJ2-5; D unclear. This CDR3 contains 13 residues. Between the trimmed V and J ends, which lost 4 bases and 2 bases, there was a span of 8 bases. Per the germline V gene, CDR1 is LGHDT and CDR2 is YNNKEL (reference sequence). CDR3 in DNA: TGTGCCAGCAGCCGGCCACCTCAAGAGACCCAGTACTTC. Translation gives CASSRPPQETQYF.

V usage is TRBV27 and J usage is TRBJ2-3; 12 bases align to TRBD2. Germline V CDR1 and CDR2: MNHEY, SMNVEV (reference sequence). The V and J ends lost 2 bases and 11 bases, in that order; junction bases with no gene match: 5. The length of the CDR3 is 14 residues. The CDR3: CASSLIASGRGQYF. The CDR3 DNA is TGTGCCAGCAGTTTAATCGCTAGCGGGAGGGGGCAGTATTTT.

The chain joins TRBV28 to TRBJ2-3; the D is unclear. This CDR3 has 16 amino acids. The germline V gene has CDR1 MDHEN and CDR2 SYDVKM. V shed 3 bases and J shed 0 bases, with 13 bases lying between them. The CDR3 DNA reads TGTGCCAGCAGTTTTGGGCTCTCCAGTAGCACAGATACGCAGTATTTT. This codes for CASSFGLSSSTDTQYF.

This clonotype was seen a few times. This chain uses TRBV15 with TRBJ2-7; no clear D gene. CDR1 and CDR2 from the germline V gene are LNHNV and YYDKDF (reference sequence). The ends were cut back, 0 bases at V and 4 bases at J, with 10 bases in the middle. The CDR3 loop spans 14 amino acids. The CDR3, as DNA: TGTGCCACCAGCAGAGAGGAGACCCATTACGAGCAGTACTTC. Amino acid sequence: CATSREETHYEQYF.

The sample holds a few counts of this clonotype. V and J are TRBV18 and TRBJ2-3; D is uncertain. Trimming removed 6 bases from V and 0 bases from J, with 13 bases in between. CDR3 length: 15 residues. Germline values: CDR1 KGHSH, CDR2 LQKENI. Written as DNA, the CDR3 is TGTGCCAGCTCTCCTCCAGTATCTAGCACAGATACGCAGTATTTT. This codes for CASSPPVSSTDTQYF.

This clonotype was observed at least ten times. The J gene is TRBJ2-7, the V gene TRBV2; TRBD1 aligns across 8 bases. Losses at the gene ends were 10 bases for V and 1 base for J; bases not matched to a gene: 6. The CDR3 spans 13 residues. The germline CDR1 and CDR2 sequences are SNHLY and FYNNEI. The CDR3 protein is CATRTGTSYEQYF. CDR3 DNA sequence: TGTGCCACACGGACAGGGACTTCCTACGAGCAGTACTTC.

This clonotype was recorded a few times. V is TRBV6-6 and J is TRBJ1-3, with D unresolved. The CDR3 is made up of 14 amino acids. V lost 2 bases and J 0 bases, leaving 5 bases between the germline ends. The germline CDR1 and CDR2 sequences are MNHNY and SVGAGI (reference sequence). This CDR3 is CASSYGSSGNTIYF. CDR3 nucleotides: TGTGCCAGCAGTTACGGCAGCTCTGGAAACACCATATATTTT.

This clonotype was counted ten times or more. The rearrangement joins TRBV6-6 to TRBJ2-5, with 7 bases that match TRBD1. V lost 9 bases and J lost 5; bases outside the gene matches: 15. This CDR3 comprises 15 residues. Per germline, CDR1 MNHNY and CDR2 SVGAGI (reference sequence). CDR3 bases: TGTGCCAGAAAACCGGATGACAGGGCAGAGGAGACCCAGTACTTC. It encodes CARKPDDRAEETQYF.